This TCR beta chain comes out of a study of T-cell memory formation after mild COVID-19 (dated by TCRdb to the early 2020s). For context, the study as a whole: Most TCR sequence clusters were specific to one of the two donors. T-cell clones expanding and contracting after mild COVID-19 in a couple of donors were tracked by longitudinal TCRalpha and TCRbeta repertoire sequencing. Two young, previously healthy adult volunteers, one female and one male, were included in the cohort. What the authors observed across the whole study: SARS-CoV-2 specificity of the second-wave clones peaking on day 37 was not confirmed. Clones that contracted from day 15 to 85 showed balanced CD4/CD8 phenotypes, whereas a second wave of clones that expanded from day 15 to 37 leaned towards CD4+. Only a couple of mild cases were covered in the study, and larger cohorts including severe cases with pre-infection samples were considered necessary. Some responding clones were detected in pre-infection memory, suggesting pre-existing cross-reactive memory T cells joined the SARS-CoV-2 response. Contracting CD4+ clones appeared mostly in the CM and EM memory subsets, whereas CD8+ clones were enriched in EMRA.

A few counts support this clonotype. Its antigen specificity is not known. Nothing much larger sits one base from this clone, and base qualities are not available. In the germline V gene (reference sequence), CDR1 corresponds to LGHDT and CDR2 to YNNKEL. Taken from cysteine to phenylalanine, the CDR3 has 13 residues. Only CDR3 DNA is held: 39 bases, read in frame from base 1. V is clipped by 4 bases and J by 3 bases, and the sequence between their germline boundaries is 10 bases long. The sequencer listed for this sample is Illumina NovaSeq 6000. Using 5'RACE with constant-segment primers, TCRalpha and TCRbeta cDNA libraries were constructed, with sample barcodes and unique molecular identifiers added in the process. RNA was extracted from every sample with Trizol reagent. Library amplification was performed in two PCR steps, and a second sample barcode and Illumina TruSeq adapters were introduced in the second step. Libraries were sequenced on an Illumina NovaSeq with 2 x 150 bp paired-end reads. The paper's data handling went like this. Demultiplexing of reads and collapsing into UMI-guided consensus sequences were performed with migec v1.2.7. Using mixcr v2.1.11, UMI consensuses were aligned to TRA and TRB V and J templates and then assembled into clonotypes. Expanded or contracted clonotypes were those called significant by both edgeR and NoisET, with noise models trained on biological replicates. For edgeR calls, the thresholds were a false discovery rate-adjusted p below 0.01 and a log2 fold-change of 1. As an exploratory analysis of dynamics, PCA with hierarchical clustering was applied to max-normalized trajectories of the 1000 most abundant clonotypes. Each responding clone was given a CD4 or CD8 phenotype based on the CD4+ and CD8+ repertoires, which had been sequenced separately. TCRdb reanalyzed the raw reads on its own, using fastp at Q25 for trimming and MiXCR for clone calling, and kept in-frame beta chains. Rows matching on CDR3 protein sequence are summarized as one entry with the most common DNA and genes. TCRdb's processing, not the authors', yielded these V and J calls. This sample holds under 400,000 distinct CDR3 sequences; about 21% were observed only once. Jointly, the top ten make up approximately 12% of the sample.

Ficoll-Paque density gradient centrifugation was used to isolate PBMCs. What was sequenced was PBMCs or a T cell subset sorted from them (not recorded which). The chain was built from TRBV3-1 and TRBJ2-7; a tentative D call is TRBD1 (5 bases match). This clonotype was obtained from an adult woman who had mild COVID-19 (a few samples of this study predate the infection). The sample titles of this study are shuffled in the database, so cell type and time point are left out; the donor was told from shared clones. The DNA reads as follows: TGTGCCAGCAGCCCAGGGTTCCTCTACGAGCAGTACTTC. The resulting protein is CASSPGFLYEQYF.